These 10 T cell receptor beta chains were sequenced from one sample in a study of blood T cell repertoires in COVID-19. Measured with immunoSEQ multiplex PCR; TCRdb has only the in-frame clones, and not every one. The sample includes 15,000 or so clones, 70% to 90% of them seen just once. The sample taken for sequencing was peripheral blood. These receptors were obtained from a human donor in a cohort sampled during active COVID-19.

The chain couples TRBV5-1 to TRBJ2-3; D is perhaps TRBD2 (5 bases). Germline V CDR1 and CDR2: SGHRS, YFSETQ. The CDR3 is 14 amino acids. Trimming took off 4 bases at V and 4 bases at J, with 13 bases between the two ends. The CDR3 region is CASSPPSRADTQYF. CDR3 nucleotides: TGCGCCAGCAGCCCACCGTCGCGGGCAGATACGCAGTATTTT.

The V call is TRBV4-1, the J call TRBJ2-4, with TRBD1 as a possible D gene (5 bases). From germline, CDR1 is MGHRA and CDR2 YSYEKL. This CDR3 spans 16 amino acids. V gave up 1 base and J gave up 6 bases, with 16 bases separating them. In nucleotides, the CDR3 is TGCGCCAGCAGCCAAGGTCAGTATGGGGCCGGAAACATTCAGTACTTC. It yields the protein CASSQGQYGAGNIQYF.

In nucleotides, the CDR3 is TGTGCCAGCAGCTTAAGGGGAGGGAGGAGCACAGATACGCAGTATTTT. Translation: CASSLRGGRSTDTQYF. V gene TRBV7-2 combines with J gene TRBJ2-3, with 7 bases matching TRBD2. In germline, CDR1 is SGHTA, CDR2 FQGNSA. This CDR3 has 16 residues. V lost 2 bases and J lost 0; bases outside the gene matches: 5.

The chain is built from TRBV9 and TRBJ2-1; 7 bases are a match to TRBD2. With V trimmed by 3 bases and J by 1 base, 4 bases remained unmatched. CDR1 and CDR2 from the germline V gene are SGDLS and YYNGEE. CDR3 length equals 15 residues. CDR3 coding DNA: TGTGCCAGCAGCGCTCGACTAGCATCCTACAATGAGCAGTTCTTC. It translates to CASSARLASYNEQFF.

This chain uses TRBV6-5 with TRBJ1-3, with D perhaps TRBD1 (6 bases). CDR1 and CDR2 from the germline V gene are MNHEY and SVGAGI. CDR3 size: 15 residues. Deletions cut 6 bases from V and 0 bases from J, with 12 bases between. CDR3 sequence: CASRRGGGSGNTIYF. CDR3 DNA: TGTGCCAGCAGAAGAGGGGGGGGCTCTGGAAACACCATATATTTT.

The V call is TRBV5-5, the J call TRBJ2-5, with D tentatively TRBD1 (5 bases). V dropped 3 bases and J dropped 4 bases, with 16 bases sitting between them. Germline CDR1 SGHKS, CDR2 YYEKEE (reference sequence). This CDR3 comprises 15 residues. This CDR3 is CASSSSPAGLETQYF. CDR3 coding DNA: TGTGCCAGCAGCTCGTCTCCTGCAGGGTTAGAGACCCAGTACTTC.

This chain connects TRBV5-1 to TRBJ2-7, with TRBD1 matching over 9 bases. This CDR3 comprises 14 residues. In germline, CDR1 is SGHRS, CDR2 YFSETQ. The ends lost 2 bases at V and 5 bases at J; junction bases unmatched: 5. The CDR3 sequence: CASSLGQGFHEQYF. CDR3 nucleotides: TGCGCCAGCAGCTTAGGACAGGGGTTCCACGAGCAGTACTTC.

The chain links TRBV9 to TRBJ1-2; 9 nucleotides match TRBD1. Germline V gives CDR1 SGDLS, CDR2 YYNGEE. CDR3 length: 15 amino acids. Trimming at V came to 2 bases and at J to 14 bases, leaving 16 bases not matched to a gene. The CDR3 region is CASSVTGGADFRWTF. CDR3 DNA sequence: TGTGCCAGCAGCGTTACAGGGGGCGCTGACTTTAGGTGGACCTTC.

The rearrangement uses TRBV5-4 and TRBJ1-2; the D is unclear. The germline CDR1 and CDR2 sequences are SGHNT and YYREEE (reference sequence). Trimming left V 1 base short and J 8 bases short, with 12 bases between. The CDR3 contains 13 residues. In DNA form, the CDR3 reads TGTGCCAGCAGCTTGTTGAGGGATTGGGGCTACACCTTC. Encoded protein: CASSLLRDWGYTF.

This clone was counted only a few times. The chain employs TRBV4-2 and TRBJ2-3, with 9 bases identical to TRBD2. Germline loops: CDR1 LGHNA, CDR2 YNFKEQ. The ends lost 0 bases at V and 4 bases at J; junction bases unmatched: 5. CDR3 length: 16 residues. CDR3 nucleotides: TGTGCCAGCAGCCAAGATTTTAGCGGGAGCTCAGATACGCAGTATTTT. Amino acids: CASSQDFSGSSDTQYF.